This T cell receptor (beta chain) was obtained from a study of Graves' ophthalmopathy and Graves' hyperthyroidism. This clonotype was counted at least ten times. The authors amplified TCR beta CDR3 regions from RNA transcripts. Second-round multiplex PCR came after a first-round RT-PCR that employed HTBI primers. Via MiXCR, TCRdb re-called the multiplex PCR reads, giving one row per CDR3 protein. The profile shows approximately 330,000 distinct CDR3 sequences, 15% to 20% of them singletons. From fresh peripheral blood, roughly 10 ml in volume, the PBMCs were obtained. Germline CDR1 is SEHNR and CDR2 is FQNEAQ (reference sequence). V gave up 3 bases and J gave up 0 bases, with 9 bases separating them. CDR3 size: 15 residues.

This chain uses TRBV7-9 with TRBJ1-3, with unresolved D. The sequenced sample consisted of peripheral blood. The source is an adult man with Graves' ophthalmopathy. The CDR3 region is CASSFPTFSGNTIYF. In DNA form, the CDR3 reads TGTGCCAGCAGCTTCCCGACCTTCTCTGGAAACACCATATATTTT.